This is a list of T cell receptor beta chains from one sample in a study of T cells after yellow fever vaccination. A single record per CDR3 protein comes from TCRdb applying MiXCR to the 5' RACE reads. The table shows 200,000 to 300,000 distinct CDR3 sequences, with about an eighth occurring only once. The specimen comprised CD4+ T cells sorted from PBMCs, sampled 45 days after the yellow fever booster vaccination. Every receptor here comes from a man younger than 40 who received the YFV17D yellow fever vaccine. Each CDR3 is given with its conserved first and last residue. Each record gives: clone size, D gene, J gene, V gene, CDR3 DNA, CDR3 protein. A D gene is named only where the DNA matches it firmly. Clone size appears in some rows only: once, few, many, or a class for an expanded clone.

size: -
D: TRBD2
J: TRBJ2-3
V: TRBV5-1
DNA: TGCGCCAGCAAGGACTCTAGCGGGGTCCCCGGGGATACGCAGTATTTT
CDR3: CASKDSSGVPGDTQYF

size: few
D: -
J: TRBJ2-1
V: TRBV20-1
DNA: TGCAGTGCTAGATTTACCTTCTCCTACAATGAGCAGTTCTTC
CDR3: CSARFTFSYNEQFF

size: few
D: TRBD2
J: TRBJ2-3
V: TRBV12-3/TRBV12-4
DNA: TGTGCCAGCAGTTTTGGGTCACTAGCGCACACAGATACGCAGTATTTT
CDR3: CASSFGSLAHTDTQYF

size: few
D: TRBD1
J: TRBJ2-2
V: TRBV20-1
DNA: TGCAGTACAAGGGGACAGGCAAACACCGGGGAGCTGTTTTTT
CDR3: CSTRGQANTGELFF

size: few
D: -
J: TRBJ2-1
V: TRBV5-1
DNA: TGCGCCAGCAGCTTAGTACAGGGTACTCCCTACAATGAGCAGTTCTTC
CDR3: CASSLVQGTPYNEQFF

size: -
D: TRBD2
J: TRBJ2-7
V: TRBV12-3/TRBV12-4
DNA: TGTGCCAGCAGTTTAACCCTTAGCGGGATGATCGAGCAGTACTTC
CDR3: CASSLTLSGMIEQYF

size: many
D: TRBD2
J: TRBJ2-1
V: TRBV15
DNA: TGTGCCACCAGCAGCTTAGGACTAGCGGGAAAAGCGAGCTCCTACAATGAGCAGTTCTTC
CDR3: CATSSLGLAGKASSYNEQFF

size: few
D: -
J: TRBJ2-3
V: TRBV23-1
DNA: TGCGCCAGCAGTCAATCGGAGGGGGAAGATACGCAGTATTTT
CDR3: CASSQSEGEDTQYF

size: -
D: TRBD1
J: TRBJ1-5
V: TRBV7-2
DNA: TGTGCCAGCAGCCTGAATCAGGGGGATAATCAGCCCCAGCATTTT
CDR3: CASSLNQGDNQPQHF

size: once
D: -
J: TRBJ1-5
V: TRBV5-5
DNA: TGTGCCAGCAGCTGTGACATGGGACAGCCCCAGCATTTT
CDR3: CASSCDMGQPQHF

size: -
D: TRBD2
J: TRBJ2-1
V: TRBV7-3
DNA: TGTGCCAGCAGGTTAGGAAGCGGGAGGTCCTACAATGAGCAGTTCTTC
CDR3: CASRLGSGRSYNEQFF

size: -
D: TRBD1
J: TRBJ1-2
V: TRBV9
DNA: TGTGCCAGCAGCGCGGACAGGGACAGTGGCTACACCTTC
CDR3: CASSADRDSGYTF

size: few
D: -
J: TRBJ2-1
V: TRBV3-1
DNA: TGTGCCAGCAGCCAAGCAAATGAGCAGTTCTTC
CDR3: CASSQANEQFF

size: few
D: -
J: TRBJ2-2
V: TRBV7-2
DNA: TGTGCCAGCAGCTCTAACAGGAAAACCGGGGAGCTGTTTTTT
CDR3: CASSSNRKTGELFF

size: once
D: -
J: TRBJ2-2
V: TRBV7-2
DNA: TGTGCCAGCAGTTTAAGGGGGGGAAGTGGTGCCGGGGAGCTGTTTTTT
CDR3: CASSLRGGSGAGELFF

size: few
D: -
J: TRBJ2-5
V: TRBV7-2
DNA: TGTGCCACCTCGACCGGGGCGGTGAGAGAGACCCAGTACTTC
CDR3: CATSTGAVRETQYF

size: few
D: -
J: TRBJ1-1
V: TRBV7-9
DNA: TGTGCCAGCAGCGCCCGGGGAAGTCGGAACACTGAAGCTTTCTTT
CDR3: CASSARGSRNTEAFF

size: -
D: TRBD1
J: TRBJ1-2
V: TRBV6-4
DNA: TGTGCCAGCAGTGGGGACAGGGGGAATGGCTACACCTTC
CDR3: CASSGDRGNGYTF

size: few
D: TRBD2
J: TRBJ2-1
V: TRBV20-1
DNA: TGCAGTGCTAGAGATAGCGGGGGACGTATGTACAATGAGCAGTTCTTC
CDR3: CSARDSGGRMYNEQFF

size: many
D: -
J: TRBJ2-2
V: TRBV24-1
DNA: TGTGCCACCAGTGATCGTTTTAAGAACACCGGGGAGCTGTTTTTT
CDR3: CATSDRFKNTGELFF

size: -
D: -
J: TRBJ2-2
V: TRBV18
DNA: TGTGCCAGCTCACCACTCGAGAACACCGGGGAGCTGTTTTTT
CDR3: CASSPLENTGELFF

size: many
D: -
J: TRBJ1-2
V: TRBV29-1
DNA: TGCAGCGTTGACGCGGGGGTTTATGGCTACACCTTC
CDR3: CSVDAGVYGYTF

size: few
D: -
J: TRBJ2-7
V: TRBV7-9
DNA: TGTGCCAGCGAGAGGGTCGGAGCGTCCTACGAGCAGTACTTC
CDR3: CASERVGASYEQYF

size: few
D: -
J: TRBJ2-5
V: TRBV15
DNA: TGTGCCACCAGCAGAGTGGCGGAGACCCAGTACTTC
CDR3: CATSRVAETQYF

size: few
D: -
J: TRBJ2-1
V: TRBV5-1
DNA: TGCGCCAGCAGCTTCGGCAGGGACAATGAGCAGTTCTTC
CDR3: CASSFGRDNEQFF

size: -
D: -
J: TRBJ2-1
V: TRBV5-1
DNA: TGCGCCAGCATGAACCCGGGGGATAATGAGCAGTTCTTC
CDR3: CASMNPGDNEQFF

size: -
D: -
J: TRBJ2-2
V: TRBV6-1
DNA: TGTGCCAGCAGGACGGGCCGGGAGTTAACCGGGGAGCTGTTTTTT
CDR3: CASRTGRELTGELFF

size: -
D: -
J: TRBJ2-7
V: TRBV5-1
DNA: TGCGCCACCTCACTCTACGAGCAGTACTTC
CDR3: CATSLYEQYF

size: many
D: TRBD2
J: TRBJ2-1
V: TRBV5-1
DNA: TGCGCCAGCAGCGACACCCTAGCGGGACGAGACAATGAGCAGTTCTTC
CDR3: CASSDTLAGRDNEQFF

size: few
D: TRBD1
J: TRBJ2-1
V: TRBV5-1
DNA: TGCGCCAGCAGCAGGGACAGGAAGTCCTACAATGAGCAGTTCTTC
CDR3: CASSRDRKSYNEQFF

size: few
D: -
J: TRBJ1-1
V: TRBV6-2/TRBV6-3
DNA: TGTGCCGGGAGGAGAGCGAACACTGAAGCTTTCTTT
CDR3: CAGRRANTEAFF

size: -
D: TRBD1
J: TRBJ2-5
V: TRBV7-9
DNA: TGTGCCAGCGGAAAAGACAGGGGGCTACAAGAGACCCAGTACTTC
CDR3: CASGKDRGLQETQYF

size: few
D: TRBD2
J: TRBJ2-3
V: TRBV18
DNA: TGTGCCAGCTCACCCCGCGCCGGACTAGCGGGAGCAGATACGCAGTATTTT
CDR3: CASSPRAGLAGADTQYF

size: -
D: TRBD2
J: TRBJ2-3
V: TRBV9
DNA: TGTGCCAGCAGCGGTGCCCTAGCGGAGGCGAAGTATTTT
CDR3: CASSGALAEAKYF

size: few
D: TRBD2
J: TRBJ2-3
V: TRBV5-1
DNA: TGCGCCAGCAGCCGCCTTATAGCGGGAGGGCCCACAGATACGCAGTATTTT
CDR3: CASSRLIAGGPTDTQYF

size: many
D: -
J: TRBJ2-5
V: TRBV5-6
DNA: TGTGCCAGCAGCTCCACAGAGACCCAGTACTTC
CDR3: CASSSTETQYF

size: -
D: TRBD2
J: TRBJ2-1
V: TRBV5-1
DNA: TGCGCCAGCAGCTTGGCCGCGGGAGCTCTAAATGAGCAGTTCTTC
CDR3: CASSLAAGALNEQFF

size: -
D: TRBD1
J: TRBJ2-7
V: TRBV15
DNA: TGTGCCACCAGCAGGGATCTCCTCTTGTCCCGGGACAGGGAGTCCTACGAGCAGTACTTC
CDR3: CATSRDLLLSRDRESYEQYF

size: many
D: -
J: TRBJ2-1
V: TRBV15
DNA: TGTGCCACCAGCAGCCCCCCGTCTAGCGCCCTTAATGAGCAGTTCTTC
CDR3: CATSSPPSSALNEQFF

size: few
D: -
J: TRBJ2-1
V: TRBV7-2
DNA: TGTGCCAGCAATCACCCGGGCTACAATGAGCAGTTCTTC
CDR3: CASNHPGYNEQFF

size: -
D: -
J: TRBJ2-7
V: TRBV5-1
DNA: TGCGCCAGCAGCTTGGGGGGTTCGACGCCGCAGGGGGAGCAGTACTTC
CDR3: CASSLGGSTPQGEQYF

size: few
D: TRBD1
J: TRBJ2-1
V: TRBV7-2
DNA: TGTGCCAGCAGCTCACCTAGGGGGACAGGGGCGTACAATGAGCAGTTCTTC
CDR3: CASSSPRGTGAYNEQFF

size: -
D: -
J: TRBJ2-3
V: TRBV29-1
DNA: TGCAGCGCTTGGGGGGGCTTGGCCGGAGATACGCAGTATTTT
CDR3: CSAWGGLAGDTQYF

size: few
D: -
J: TRBJ2-5
V: TRBV5-1
DNA: TGCGCCAGCAGCGCCTTCAGGGGAGGATTACAAGAGACCCAGTACTTC
CDR3: CASSAFRGGLQETQYF

size: -
D: -
J: TRBJ2-7
V: TRBV6-5
DNA: TGTGCCAGCAGTCACTATAGCGGCCCCAACCGCCGGAGCGAGCAGTACTTC
CDR3: CASSHYSGPNRRSEQYF

size: -
D: -
J: TRBJ2-2
V: TRBV9
DNA: TGTGCCAGCAGCGTGGGAAAATACGGCGGTTACGACACCGGGGAGCTGTTTTTT
CDR3: CASSVGKYGGYDTGELFF

size: -
D: -
J: TRBJ2-5
V: TRBV7-2
DNA: TGTGCCAGCAGCTTGGCCGTTGGCCTCCAAGAGACCCAGTACTTC
CDR3: CASSLAVGLQETQYF

size: -
D: -
J: TRBJ2-3
V: TRBV5-1
DNA: TGCGCCAGCAGCTTGGAGGTGCCCAGTACAGATACGCAGTATTTT
CDR3: CASSLEVPSTDTQYF

size: -
D: -
J: TRBJ2-2
V: TRBV27
DNA: TGTGCCAGCAGTTTCCTCAGTTCGTTCAACACCGGGGAGCTGTTTTTT
CDR3: CASSFLSSFNTGELFF

size: few
D: TRBD1
J: TRBJ2-7
V: TRBV20-1
DNA: TGCAGTGCCCTAGGGACAGGGGAACACGAGCAGTACTTC
CDR3: CSALGTGEHEQYF

size: -
D: TRBD2
J: TRBJ2-3
V: TRBV2
DNA: TGTGCCAGCAGCGGACTAGCGGGACCTACAGATACGCAGTATTTT
CDR3: CASSGLAGPTDTQYF

size: -
D: -
J: TRBJ2-1
V: TRBV5-1
DNA: TGCGCCAGCAGCTCTAGACTATACAATGAGCAGTTCTTC
CDR3: CASSSRLYNEQFF

size: -
D: -
J: TRBJ2-5
V: TRBV7-2
DNA: TGTGCCAGCAGCTTAGTCGGGGGGCGCTGGGAGACCCAGTACTTC
CDR3: CASSLVGGRWETQYF

size: -
D: -
J: TRBJ2-1
V: TRBV27
DNA: TGTGCCAGCAGTTTGAATGGGTACGGTGAGCAGTTCTTC
CDR3: CASSLNGYGEQFF

size: -
D: TRBD2
J: TRBJ2-5
V: TRBV30
DNA: TGTGCCTGGAGTACGGCTAGCGGGACAAGTCCCCAGTACTTC
CDR3: CAWSTASGTSPQYF

size: -
D: TRBD1
J: TRBJ2-2
V: TRBV25-1
DNA: TGTGCCAGCAGTGAACCCACAGGGGGATACACCGGGGAGCTGTTTTTT
CDR3: CASSEPTGGYTGELFF

size: -
D: -
J: TRBJ2-1
V: TRBV29-1
DNA: TGCAGCGTTGACGAGCGGAAGAGGGATGAGCAGTTCTTC
CDR3: CSVDERKRDEQFF

size: many
D: -
J: TRBJ2-1
V: TRBV5-1
DNA: TGCGCCAGCAGCTTAGCACTTTTCAATGAGCAGTTCTTC
CDR3: CASSLALFNEQFF

size: -
D: -
J: TRBJ2-7
V: TRBV28
DNA: TGTGCCAGCACGGGGAGGGGCACAGGGCGTAGAGGCGAGCAGTACTTC
CDR3: CASTGRGTGRRGEQYF